These 18 T cell receptor beta chains were all obtained from the same sample, sequenced in a study of Graves' ophthalmopathy and Graves' hyperthyroidism. Amplification of the TCR beta CDR3 regions used RNA transcripts (as template). First-round RT-PCR employed HTBI primers, with a second-round multiplex PCR after it. MiXCR was run by TCRdb on the multiplex PCR reads, yielding one entry per CDR3 protein. The sample consists of about 240,000 distinct CDR3 sequences, around 42% of them appearing once. The source material was peripheral blood. Receptor source: an adult man with Graves' ophthalmopathy.

This clonotype was observed a few times. V usage is TRBV11-2 and J usage is TRBJ2-7; the D is unclear. Trimming took off 5 bases at V and 3 bases at J, with 5 bases between the two ends. The germline V gene has CDR1 SGHAT and CDR2 FQNNGV. CDR3 length: 11 amino acids. CDR3 sequence reads: CASSLYYEQYF. CDR3 nucleotides: TGTGCCAGCAGCCTTTACTACGAGCAGTACTTC.

This clonotype was observed many times. J is TRBJ2-5 and V is TRBV29-1, with 7 positions matching TRBD2. The germline gives CDR1 SQVTM, CDR2 ANQGSEA. V lost 1 base, J lost 5 bases, and 10 bases stayed unmatched. The CDR3 is 15 residues long. CDR3 nucleotide sequence: TGCAGCGTTGAAGGCGGAGATGGGCGGGAGGAGACCCAGTACTTC. It codes for CSVEGGDGREETQYF.

The chain links TRBV5-1 to TRBJ1-6; TRBD1 matches 8 bases. The germline V gene has CDR1 SGHRS and CDR2 YFSETQ. Unmatched junction bases numbered 3, after V lost 0 bases and J lost 7 bases. This CDR3 is built from 15 residues. Written as DNA, the CDR3 is TGCGCCAGCAGCTTGGCTCAGGGGGCGAATTCACCCCTCCACTTT. Translating gives CASSLAQGANSPLHF.

The table lists this clonotype with many counts. The chain recombines TRBV12-5 with TRBJ1-2, with D possibly being TRBD1 (5 bases). The CDR3 extends over 13 amino acids. CDR1 and CDR2 from the germline V gene are LGHNT and FRNRAP. V was clipped by 3 bases and J by 4 bases, with 9 bases between them. CDR3 DNA: TGTGCTAGTGGTTTTGGGGGGAGCTATGGCTACACCTTC. The encoded protein is CASGFGGSYGYTF.

The V call is TRBV29-1, the J call TRBJ2-7; 11 bases map to TRBD1. The CDR3 spans 13 residues. Germline CDR1 reads SQVTM; CDR2 reads ANQGSEA. V gave up 3 bases and J gave up 5 bases; unmatched junction bases: 3. CDR3 amino acids: CSVDRTGGHEQYF. The CDR3 DNA reads TGCAGCGTTGATAGGACAGGGGGCCACGAGCAGTACTTC.

This clonotype was detected ten times or more. The V and J genes are TRBV29-1 and TRBJ1-1; D gene unclear. V lost 5 bases and J 1 base, leaving 5 bases between the germline ends. The CDR3 runs 11 residues. Germline V gene data show CDR1 as SQVTM and CDR2 as ANQGSEA. The CDR3: CSVKGNTEAFF. CDR3 coding DNA: TGCAGCGTTAAGGGGAACACTGAAGCTTTCTTT.

This clonotype was observed a few times. DNA of the CDR3: TGTGCCACCATGGGTGCGGGACAGGGGTTAACTGAAGCTTTCTTT. Its protein product is CATMGAGQGLTEAFF. This chain connects TRBV24-1 to TRBJ1-1; 10 nucleotides line up with TRBD1. Germline V gene lookup returns CDR1 KGHDR and CDR2 SFDVKD. The CDR3 loop spans 15 amino acids. Germline trimming cut 8 bases from V and 5 bases from J; bases unmatched to any gene: 10.

The gene calls are TRBV7-9 and TRBJ1-1, with a tentative D call TRBD1 (5 bases). The CDR3 is made up of 15 amino acids. Per the germline V gene, CDR1 is SEHNR and CDR2 is FQNEAQ (reference sequence). Trimming pared 2 bases from V and 4 bases from J, leaving 14 bases between. The CDR3 coding sequence is TGTGCCAGCAGCTTAACAGGCGGAGTTGTCACTGAAGCTTTCTTT. Translating it yields CASSLTGGVVTEAFF.

V usage is TRBV9 and J usage is TRBJ1-6; the D gene is possibly TRBD1 (5 bases). V lost 5 bases and J lost 8, with 17 bases in between. The CDR3 contains 15 residues. Germline CDR1 and CDR2: SGDLS and YYNGEE. The CDR3 region is CASSEARLGHSPLHF. CDR3 in DNA: TGTGCCAGCAGTGAAGCGCGGCTGGGACATTCACCCCTCCACTTT.

This clonotype was picked up a small number of times. The chain joins TRBV6-1 to TRBJ2-7; 10 nucleotides line up with TRBD2. This CDR3 is 14 amino acids long. Germline CDR1 and CDR2: MNHNS and SASEGT. In DNA form, the CDR3 reads TGTGCTGCGGGGGTAGCGGGGGGTACCTACGAGCAGTACTTC. This translates into CAAGVAGGTYEQYF.

The chain is built from TRBV20-1 and TRBJ1-2; D is undetermined. The CDR3 totals 12 residues. V shed 7 bases and J shed 3 bases, with 12 bases lying between them. Germline V lookup: CDR1 DFQATT, CDR2 SNEGSKA (reference sequence). The chain's CDR3 is CSGGLMDYGYTF. In DNA, the CDR3 is TGCAGTGGAGGCCTCATGGACTATGGCTACACCTTC.

This rearrangement joins TRBV12-3 or TRBV12-4 to TRBJ1-2; possibly TRBD1 for D (5 bases). The CDR3 loop spans 14 amino acids. The germline V and J ends were trimmed by 3 bases and 7 bases, with 15 bases remaining between them. CDR3 loop: CASSLPGTSGGYTF. For the CDR3, the DNA is TGTGCCAGCAGTTTGCCAGGGACCAGTGGTGGCTACACCTTC.

The chain joins TRBV7-9 to TRBJ2-7, with TRBD2 matching 11 bases. Germline assignment: CDR1 SEHNR and CDR2 FQNEAQ (reference sequence). Trimming took 5 bases from V and 7 from J; bases not matched to a gene: 10. This CDR3 comprises 15 residues. The CDR3 DNA sequence: TGTGCCAGCAGCGACCGACTAGCGGGGTTGCGAGAGCAGTACTTC. Encoded protein: CASSDRLAGLREQYF.

This clonotype was picked up a small number of times. The chain couples TRBV28 to TRBJ1-6, with D perhaps matching TRBD1 (5 bases). Looked up from germline, CDR1 is MDHEN and CDR2 is SYDVKM. With 7 bases removed from V and 6 bases from J, the gap between germline ends came to 19 bases. The CDR3 has 16 amino acids. The CDR3 bases are TGTGCCAGCATCCCAGCCGGCAGGGTCTTTAATTCACCCCTCCACTTT. It is translated as CASIPAGRVFNSPLHF.

The rearrangement uses TRBV4-1 and TRBJ2-7, with a weak D call TRBD2 (6 bases). Germline CDR1 and CDR2: MGHRA and YSYEKL. Trimming shortened V by 0 bases and J by 7 bases, and 13 bases separated the two germline ends. This CDR3 has 14 residues. The CDR3 loop reads CASSQDRGSGEQYF. CDR3 nucleotide sequence: TGCGCCAGCAGCCAAGATCGGGGGAGTGGGGAGCAGTACTTC.

This clonotype showed up just a few times. The genes are TRBV7-3 and TRBJ1-2; 8 nucleotides match TRBD1. CDR1 and CDR2 from the germline V gene are SGHTA and FQGTGA. CDR3 size: 14 residues. Trimming at V came to 4 bases and at J to 3 bases, leaving 4 bases not matched to a gene. As DNA, the CDR3 is TGTGCCAGCAGCTCCCAACAGGGGGACTATGGCTACACCTTC. Amino acid sequence: CASSSQQGDYGYTF.

This chain connects TRBV29-1 to TRBJ2-3; tentative D call: TRBD1 (6 bases). Germline V gives CDR1 SQVTM, CDR2 ANQGSEA. This CDR3 has 13 residues. V lost 2 bases to trimming and J lost 1 base, with 7 bases between them. CDR3 region: CSVETGRTDTQYF. The CDR3 DNA is TGCAGCGTTGAAACAGGGCGCACAGATACGCAGTATTTT.

This clonotype was observed a handful of times. V gene TRBV29-1 combines with J gene TRBJ2-2; tentative D call: TRBD2 (5 bases). Germline CDR1 is SQVTM and CDR2 is ANQGSEA. CDR3 length: 13 residues. The germline V and J ends were trimmed by 3 bases and 6 bases, with 11 bases remaining between them. This CDR3 is CSVDFSGSGELFF. CDR3 nucleotides: TGCAGCGTTGACTTTTCGGGATCCGGGGAGCTGTTTTTT.